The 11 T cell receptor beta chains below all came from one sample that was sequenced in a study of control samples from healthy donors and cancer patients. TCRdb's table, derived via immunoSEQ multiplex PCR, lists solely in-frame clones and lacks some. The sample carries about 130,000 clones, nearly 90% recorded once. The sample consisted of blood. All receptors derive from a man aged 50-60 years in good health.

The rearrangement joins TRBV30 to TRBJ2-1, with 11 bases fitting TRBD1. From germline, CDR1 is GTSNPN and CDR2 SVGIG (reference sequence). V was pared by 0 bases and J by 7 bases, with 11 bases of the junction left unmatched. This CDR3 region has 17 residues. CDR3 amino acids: CAWSVGTGGLHLNEQFF. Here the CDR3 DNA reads TGTGCCTGGAGTGTAGGGACAGGGGGGCTCCACTTAAATGAGCAGTTCTTC.

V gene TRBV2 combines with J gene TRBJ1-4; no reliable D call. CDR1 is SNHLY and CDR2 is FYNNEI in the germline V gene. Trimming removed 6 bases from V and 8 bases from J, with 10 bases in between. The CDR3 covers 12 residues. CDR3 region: CASRVVVEKLFF. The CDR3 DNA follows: TGTGCCAGCAGGGTGGTTGTAGAAAAACTGTTTTTT.

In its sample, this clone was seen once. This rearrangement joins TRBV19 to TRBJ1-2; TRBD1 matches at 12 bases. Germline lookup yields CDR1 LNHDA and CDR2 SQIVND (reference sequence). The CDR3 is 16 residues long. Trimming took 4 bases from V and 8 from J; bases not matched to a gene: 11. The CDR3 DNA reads TGTGCCAGTAGTAAGGAACCGGGACAGGGGGCGAGAGGCTACACCTTC. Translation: CASSKEPGQGARGYTF.

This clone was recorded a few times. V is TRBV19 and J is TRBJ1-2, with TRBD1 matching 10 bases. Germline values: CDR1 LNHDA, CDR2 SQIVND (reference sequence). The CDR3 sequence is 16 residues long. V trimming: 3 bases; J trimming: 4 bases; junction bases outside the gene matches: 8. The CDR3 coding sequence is TGTGCCAGTAGTATTGGGCGGGGACAGGGGTTCTATGGCTACACCTTC. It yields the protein CASSIGRGQGFYGYTF. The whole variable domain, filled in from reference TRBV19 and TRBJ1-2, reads DGGITQSPKYLFRKEGQNVTLSCEQNLNHDAMYWYRQDPGQGLRLIYYSQIVNDFQKGDIAEGYSVSREKKESFPLTVTSAQKNPTAFYLCASSIGRGQGFYGYTFGSGTRLTVV.

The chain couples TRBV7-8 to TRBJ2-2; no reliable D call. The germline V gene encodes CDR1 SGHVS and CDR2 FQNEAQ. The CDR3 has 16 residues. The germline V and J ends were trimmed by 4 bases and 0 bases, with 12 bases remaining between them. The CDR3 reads CASSSRTLTNTGELFF. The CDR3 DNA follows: TGTGCCAGCAGCTCTAGGACGCTCACGAACACCGGGGAGCTGTTTTTT. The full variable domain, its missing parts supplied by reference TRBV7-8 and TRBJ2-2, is GAGVSQSPRYKVAKRGQDVALRCDPISGHVSLFWYQQALGQGPEFLTYFQNEAQLDKSGLPSDRFFAERPEGSVSTLKIQRTQQEDSAVYLCASSSRTLTNTGELFFGEGSRLTVL.

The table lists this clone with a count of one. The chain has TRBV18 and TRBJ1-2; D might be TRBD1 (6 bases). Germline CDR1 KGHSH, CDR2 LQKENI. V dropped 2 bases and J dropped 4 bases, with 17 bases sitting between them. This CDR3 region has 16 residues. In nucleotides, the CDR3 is TGTGCCAGCTCACCAGAGGGACACGCCGCGGGCTATGGCTACACCTTC. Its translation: CASSPEGHAAGYGYTF.

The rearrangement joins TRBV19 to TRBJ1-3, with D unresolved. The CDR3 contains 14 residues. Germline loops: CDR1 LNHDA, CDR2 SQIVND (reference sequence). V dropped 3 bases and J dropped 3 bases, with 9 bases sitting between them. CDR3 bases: TGTGCCAGTAGTATTGAAGGAGTTGGAAACACCATATATTTT. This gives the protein CASSIEGVGNTIYF.

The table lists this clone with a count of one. CDR3 coding DNA: TGTGCCAGCAGCGTGGGACTAGCGGGGCAGTACAATGAGCAGTTCTTC. It is translated as CASSVGLAGQYNEQFF. The chain has TRBV4-2 and TRBJ2-1; 13 bases match TRBD2. Trimming cost V 5 bases and J 4 bases; bases outside gene matches: 5. CDR1 and CDR2 (germline): LGHNA, YNFKEQ. The CDR3 sequence is 16 residues long.

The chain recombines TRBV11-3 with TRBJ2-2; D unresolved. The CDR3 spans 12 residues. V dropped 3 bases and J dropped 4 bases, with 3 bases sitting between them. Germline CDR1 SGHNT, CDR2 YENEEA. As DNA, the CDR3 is TGTGCCAGCAGCTTTCTCACCGGGGAGCTGTTTTTT. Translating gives CASSFLTGELFF.

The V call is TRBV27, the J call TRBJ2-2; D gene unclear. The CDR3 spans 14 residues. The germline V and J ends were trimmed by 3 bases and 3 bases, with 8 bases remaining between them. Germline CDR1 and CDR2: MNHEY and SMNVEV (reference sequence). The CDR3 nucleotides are TGTGCCAGCAGTTTCGACCCGGACACCGGGGAGCTGTTTTTT. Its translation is CASSFDPDTGELFF.

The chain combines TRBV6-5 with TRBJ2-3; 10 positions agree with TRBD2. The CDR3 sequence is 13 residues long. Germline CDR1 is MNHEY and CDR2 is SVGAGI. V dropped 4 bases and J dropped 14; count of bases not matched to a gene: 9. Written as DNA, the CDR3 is TGTGCCAGCAGTTCACACGGACTAGCGGCCAGGTATTTT. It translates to CASSSHGLAARYF.